The clone carrying this TCR beta chain showed up many times. The data were taken from a study of T-cell memory formation after mild COVID-19. Trimming cost V 5 bases and J 3 bases; bases outside gene matches: 10. The germline gives CDR1 SGHRS, CDR2 YFSETQ. CDR3 length: 15 residues. One entry per CDR3 protein results from TCRdb running MiXCR on the 5' RACE reads. Seen here are about 400,000 distinct CDR3 sequences, about 16% observed once, and the top ten hold 20% to 25%. This sequence joins TRBV5-1 and TRBJ2-5, with 7 bases matching TRBD1. This receptor was taken from a man between 18 and 29 years old who had mild COVID-19 (a few samples of this study predate the infection). Cell type and time point are not known. The sample taken for sequencing was PBMCs or a T cell subset sorted from them (not recorded which). The CDR3 DNA sequence: TGCGCCAGCAGTCCGACAGGGCGAGGGGAAGAGACCCAGTACTTC. As protein: CASSPTGRGEETQYF.